What follows describes a single T cell receptor (beta chain). CDR3 length equals 17 residues. The V end was cut by 8 bases, the J end by 0 bases, with 20 bases between. The germline V gene has CDR1 MNHEY and CDR2 SMNVEV (reference sequence). Only in-frame clones appear in the TCRdb table, and some are missing; sequencing was by immunoSEQ multiplex PCR. Of about 14,000 clones detected, around two thirds appear once; the ten largest clones hold over 2%. This sample is drawn from a study of neoadjuvant anti-PD-1 for oral cavity cancer. J is TRBJ2-4 and V is TRBV27; D remains ambiguous. This TCR came from a person between 40 and 79 years old with oral cavity squamous cell carcinoma. Sequencing used PBMCs, obtained before nivolumab (anti-PD-1) treatment. The CDR3 loop is CASRPGGRRLAKNIQYF. As DNA, the CDR3 is TGTGCCAGCCGCCCAGGTGGACGCCGGTTAGCCAAAAACATTCAGTACTTC.